The clone carrying this T cell receptor (beta chain) was seen at least ten times. The antigen remains undetermined. The entry originates in a study of T cells in Graves' hyperthyroidism and ophthalmopathy. Study-wide points: Most clonotypes expanded in thyroid above 0.001 were likewise present in blood.

Amplified TCR beta CDR3 regions came from RNA transcripts. The HTBI primer set was used in a first-round RT-PCR of the TCR CDR3. Each CDR3 protein gets one entry after TCRdb re-called the multiplex PCR reads with MiXCR. The profile covers hundreds of thousands of distinct CDR3 sequences, with around 13% appearing a single time and approximately 14% taken by the ten largest. Stability of Graves' hyperthyroidism was defined as absent ophthalmopathy progression within 18 months. Exclusions: uncontrolled infection, other autoimmune disease, pregnancy, lactation. The specimen sequenced was blood. This sequence was found in a woman between 40 and 50 years old with Graves' hyperthyroidism.

The CDR3 sequence: CSAADPGVGGNTIYF. The DNA for the CDR3 is TGCAGTGCCGCCGACCCGGGGGTCGGTGGAAACACCATATATTTT. This sequence joins TRBV20-1 and TRBJ1-3; D is perhaps TRBD1 (5 bases). V was pared by 6 bases and J by 3 bases, with 18 bases between. This CDR3 has 15 amino acids. CDR1 DFQATT and CDR2 SNEGSKA come from the germline V gene (reference sequence).